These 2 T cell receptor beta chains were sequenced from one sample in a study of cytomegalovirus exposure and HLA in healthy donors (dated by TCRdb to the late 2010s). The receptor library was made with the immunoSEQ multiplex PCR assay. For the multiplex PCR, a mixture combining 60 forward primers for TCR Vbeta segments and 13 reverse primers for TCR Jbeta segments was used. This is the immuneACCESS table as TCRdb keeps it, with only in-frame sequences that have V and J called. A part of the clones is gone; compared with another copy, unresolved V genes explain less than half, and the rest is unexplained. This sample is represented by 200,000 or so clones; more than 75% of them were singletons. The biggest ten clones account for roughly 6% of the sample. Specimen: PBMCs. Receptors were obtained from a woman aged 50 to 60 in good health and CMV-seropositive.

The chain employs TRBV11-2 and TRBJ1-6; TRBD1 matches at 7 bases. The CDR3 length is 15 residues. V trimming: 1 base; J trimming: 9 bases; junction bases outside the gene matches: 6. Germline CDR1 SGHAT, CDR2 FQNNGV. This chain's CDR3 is CASSLGQGRSSPLHF. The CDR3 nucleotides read TGTGCCAGCAGCTTAGGACAGGGAAGAAGTTCACCCCTCCACTTT.

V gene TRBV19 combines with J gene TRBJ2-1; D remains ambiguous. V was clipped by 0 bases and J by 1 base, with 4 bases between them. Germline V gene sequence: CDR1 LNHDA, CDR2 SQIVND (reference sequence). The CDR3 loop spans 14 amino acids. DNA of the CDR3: TGTGCCAGTAGTATAGACCAATCCTACAATGAGCAGTTCTTC. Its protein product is CASSIDQSYNEQFF.